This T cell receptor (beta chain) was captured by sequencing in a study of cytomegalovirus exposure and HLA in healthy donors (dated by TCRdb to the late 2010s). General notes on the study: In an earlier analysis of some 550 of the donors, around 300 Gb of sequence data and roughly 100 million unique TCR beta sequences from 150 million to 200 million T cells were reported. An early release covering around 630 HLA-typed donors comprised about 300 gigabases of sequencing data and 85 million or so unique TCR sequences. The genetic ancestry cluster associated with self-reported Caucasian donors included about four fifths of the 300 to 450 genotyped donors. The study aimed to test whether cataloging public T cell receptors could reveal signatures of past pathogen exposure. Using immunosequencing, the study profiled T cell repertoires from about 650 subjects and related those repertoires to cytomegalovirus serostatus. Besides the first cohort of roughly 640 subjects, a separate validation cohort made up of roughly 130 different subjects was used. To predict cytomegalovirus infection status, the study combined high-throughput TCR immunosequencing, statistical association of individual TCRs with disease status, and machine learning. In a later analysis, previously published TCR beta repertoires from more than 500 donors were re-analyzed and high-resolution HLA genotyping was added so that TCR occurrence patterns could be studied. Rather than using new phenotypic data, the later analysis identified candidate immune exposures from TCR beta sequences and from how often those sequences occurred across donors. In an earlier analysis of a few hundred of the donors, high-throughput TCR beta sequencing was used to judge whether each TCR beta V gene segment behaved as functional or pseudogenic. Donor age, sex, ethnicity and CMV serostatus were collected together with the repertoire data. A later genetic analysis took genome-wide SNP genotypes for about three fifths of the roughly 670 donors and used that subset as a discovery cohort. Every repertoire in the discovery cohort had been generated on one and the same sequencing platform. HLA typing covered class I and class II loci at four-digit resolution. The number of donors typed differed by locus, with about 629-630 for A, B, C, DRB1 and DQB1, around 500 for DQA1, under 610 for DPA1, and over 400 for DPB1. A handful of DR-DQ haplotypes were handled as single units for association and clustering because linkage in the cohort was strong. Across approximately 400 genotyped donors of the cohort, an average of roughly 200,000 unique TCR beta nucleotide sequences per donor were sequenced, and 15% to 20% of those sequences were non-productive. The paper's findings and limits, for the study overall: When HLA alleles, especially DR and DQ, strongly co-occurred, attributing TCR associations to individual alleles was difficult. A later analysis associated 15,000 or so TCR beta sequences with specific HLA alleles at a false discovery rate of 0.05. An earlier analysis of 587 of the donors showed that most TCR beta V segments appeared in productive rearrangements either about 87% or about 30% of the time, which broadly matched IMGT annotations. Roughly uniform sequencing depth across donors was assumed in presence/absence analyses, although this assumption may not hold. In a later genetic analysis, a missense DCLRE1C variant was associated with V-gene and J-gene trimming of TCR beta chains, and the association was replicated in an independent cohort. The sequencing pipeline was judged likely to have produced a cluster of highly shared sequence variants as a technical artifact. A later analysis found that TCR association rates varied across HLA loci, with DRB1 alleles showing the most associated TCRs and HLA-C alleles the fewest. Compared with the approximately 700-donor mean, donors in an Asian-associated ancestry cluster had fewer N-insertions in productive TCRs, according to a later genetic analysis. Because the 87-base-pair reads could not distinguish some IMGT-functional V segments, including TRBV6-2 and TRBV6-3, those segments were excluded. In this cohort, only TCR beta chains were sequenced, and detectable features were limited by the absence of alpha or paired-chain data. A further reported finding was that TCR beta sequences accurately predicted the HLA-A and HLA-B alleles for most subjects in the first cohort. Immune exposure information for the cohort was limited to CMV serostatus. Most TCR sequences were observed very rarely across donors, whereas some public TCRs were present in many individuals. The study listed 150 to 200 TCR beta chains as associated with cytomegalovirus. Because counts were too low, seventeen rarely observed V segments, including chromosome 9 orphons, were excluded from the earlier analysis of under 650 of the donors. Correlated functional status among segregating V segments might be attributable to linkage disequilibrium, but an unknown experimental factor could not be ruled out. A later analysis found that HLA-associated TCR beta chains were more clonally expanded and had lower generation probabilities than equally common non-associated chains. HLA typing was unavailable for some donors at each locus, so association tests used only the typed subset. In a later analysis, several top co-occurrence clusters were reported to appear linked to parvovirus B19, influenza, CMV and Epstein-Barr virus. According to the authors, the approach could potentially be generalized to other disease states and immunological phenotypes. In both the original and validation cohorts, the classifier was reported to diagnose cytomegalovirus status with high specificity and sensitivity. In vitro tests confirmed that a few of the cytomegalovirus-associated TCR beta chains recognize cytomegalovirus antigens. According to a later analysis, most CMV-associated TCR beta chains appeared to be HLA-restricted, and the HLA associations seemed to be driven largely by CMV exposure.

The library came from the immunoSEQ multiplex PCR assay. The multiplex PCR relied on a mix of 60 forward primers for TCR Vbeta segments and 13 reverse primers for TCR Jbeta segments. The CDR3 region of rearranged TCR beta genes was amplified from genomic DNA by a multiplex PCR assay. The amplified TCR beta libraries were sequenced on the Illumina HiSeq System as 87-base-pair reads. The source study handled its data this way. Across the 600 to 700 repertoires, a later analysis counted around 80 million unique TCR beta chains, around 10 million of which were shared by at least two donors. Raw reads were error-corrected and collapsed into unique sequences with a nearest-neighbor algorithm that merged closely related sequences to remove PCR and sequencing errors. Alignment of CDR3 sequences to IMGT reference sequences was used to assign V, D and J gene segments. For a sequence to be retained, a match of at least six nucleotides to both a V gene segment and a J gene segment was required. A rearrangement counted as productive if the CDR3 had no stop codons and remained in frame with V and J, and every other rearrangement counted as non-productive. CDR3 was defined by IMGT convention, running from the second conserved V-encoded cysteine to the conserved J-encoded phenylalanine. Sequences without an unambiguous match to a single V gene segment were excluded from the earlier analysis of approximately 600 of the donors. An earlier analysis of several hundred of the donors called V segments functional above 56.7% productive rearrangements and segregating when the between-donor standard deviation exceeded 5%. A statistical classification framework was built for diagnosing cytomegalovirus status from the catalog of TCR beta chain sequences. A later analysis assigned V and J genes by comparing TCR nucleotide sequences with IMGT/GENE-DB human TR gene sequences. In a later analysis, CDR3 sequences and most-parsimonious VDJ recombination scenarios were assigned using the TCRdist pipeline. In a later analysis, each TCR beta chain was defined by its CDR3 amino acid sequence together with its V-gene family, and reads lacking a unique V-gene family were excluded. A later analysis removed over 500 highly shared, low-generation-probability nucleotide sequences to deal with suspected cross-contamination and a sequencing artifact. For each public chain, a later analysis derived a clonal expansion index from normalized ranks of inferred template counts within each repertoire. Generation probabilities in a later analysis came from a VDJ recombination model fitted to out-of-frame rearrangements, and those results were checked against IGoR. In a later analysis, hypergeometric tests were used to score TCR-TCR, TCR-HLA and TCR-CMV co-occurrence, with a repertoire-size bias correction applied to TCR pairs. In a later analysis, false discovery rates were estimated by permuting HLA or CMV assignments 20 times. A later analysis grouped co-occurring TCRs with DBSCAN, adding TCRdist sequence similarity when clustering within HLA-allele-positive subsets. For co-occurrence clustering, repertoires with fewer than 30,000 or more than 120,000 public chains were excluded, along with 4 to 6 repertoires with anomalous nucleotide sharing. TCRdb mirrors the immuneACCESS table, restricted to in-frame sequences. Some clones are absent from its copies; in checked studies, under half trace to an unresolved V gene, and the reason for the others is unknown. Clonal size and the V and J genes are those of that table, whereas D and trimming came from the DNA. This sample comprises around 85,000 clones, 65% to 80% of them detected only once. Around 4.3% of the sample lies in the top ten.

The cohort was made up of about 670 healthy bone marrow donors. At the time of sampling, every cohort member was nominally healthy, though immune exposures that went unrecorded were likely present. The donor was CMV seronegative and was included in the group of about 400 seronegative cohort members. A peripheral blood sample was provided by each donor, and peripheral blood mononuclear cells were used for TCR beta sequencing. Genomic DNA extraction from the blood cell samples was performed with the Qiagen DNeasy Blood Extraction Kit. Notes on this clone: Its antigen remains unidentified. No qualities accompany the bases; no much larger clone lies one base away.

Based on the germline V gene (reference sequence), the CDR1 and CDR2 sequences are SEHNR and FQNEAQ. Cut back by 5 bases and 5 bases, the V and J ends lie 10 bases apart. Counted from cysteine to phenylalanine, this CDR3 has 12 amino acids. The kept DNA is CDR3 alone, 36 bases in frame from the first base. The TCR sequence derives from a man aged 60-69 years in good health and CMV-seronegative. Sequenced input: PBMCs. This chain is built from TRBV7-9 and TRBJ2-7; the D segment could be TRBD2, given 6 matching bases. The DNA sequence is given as TGTGCCAGCAGCCCGGGACTTGACGAGCAGTACTTC. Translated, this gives CASSPGLDEQYF. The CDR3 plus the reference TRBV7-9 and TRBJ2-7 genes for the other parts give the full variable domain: DTGVSQNPRHKITKRGQNVTFRCDPISEHNRLYWYRQTLGQGPEFLTYFQNEAQLEKSRLLSDRFSAERPKGSFSTLEIQRTEQGDSAMYLCASSPGLDEQYFGPGTRLTVT.